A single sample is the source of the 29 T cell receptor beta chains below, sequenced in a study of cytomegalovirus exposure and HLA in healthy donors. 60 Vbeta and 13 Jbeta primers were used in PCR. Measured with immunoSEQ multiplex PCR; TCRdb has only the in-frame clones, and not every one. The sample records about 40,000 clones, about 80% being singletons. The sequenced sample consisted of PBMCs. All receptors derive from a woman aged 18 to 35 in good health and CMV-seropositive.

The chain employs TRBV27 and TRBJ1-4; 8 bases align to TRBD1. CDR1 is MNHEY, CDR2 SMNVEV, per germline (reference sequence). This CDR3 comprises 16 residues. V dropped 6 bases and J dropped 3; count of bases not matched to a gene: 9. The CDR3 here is CASSVDRGLANEKLFF. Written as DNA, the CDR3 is TGTGCCAGCAGCGTAGACAGGGGCCTAGCTAATGAAAAACTGTTTTTT.

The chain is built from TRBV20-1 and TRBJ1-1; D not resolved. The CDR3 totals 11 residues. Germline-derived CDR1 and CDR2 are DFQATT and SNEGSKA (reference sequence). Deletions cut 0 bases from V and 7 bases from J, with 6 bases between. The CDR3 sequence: CSARDLSEAFF. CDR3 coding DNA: TGCAGTGCTAGAGATTTGAGTGAAGCTTTCTTT.

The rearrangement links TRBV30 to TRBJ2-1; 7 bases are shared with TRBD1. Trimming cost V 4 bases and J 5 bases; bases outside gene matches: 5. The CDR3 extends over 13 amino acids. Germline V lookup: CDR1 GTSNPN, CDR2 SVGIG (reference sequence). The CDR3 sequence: CAWILDRDNEQFF. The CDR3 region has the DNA TGTGCCTGGATCCTAGACAGGGACAATGAGCAGTTCTTC.

CDR3 loop: CASSLGGQEETQYF. CDR3 nucleotide sequence: TGTGCCAGCAGCTTAGGGGGACAGGAAGAGACCCAGTACTTC. The chain has TRBV7-2 and TRBJ2-5, with 8 bases that match TRBD1. Trimming at V came to 1 base and at J to 3 bases, leaving 1 base not matched to a gene. The CDR3 is made up of 14 amino acids. Germline CDR1 is SGHTA and CDR2 is FQGNSA.

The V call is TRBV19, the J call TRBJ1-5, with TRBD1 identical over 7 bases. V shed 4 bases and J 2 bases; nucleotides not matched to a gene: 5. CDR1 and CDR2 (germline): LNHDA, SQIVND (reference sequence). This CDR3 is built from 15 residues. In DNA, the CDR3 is TGTGCCAGTAGTACCGGACAGGTTCGCAATCAGCCCCAGCATTTT. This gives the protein CASSTGQVRNQPQHF.

The CDR3 coding sequence is TGCAGTGCCAGGACAGGGGCTGGCTACACCTTC. Amino acids: CSARTGAGYTF. This sequence joins TRBV20-1 and TRBJ1-2; 9 bases align to TRBD1. This CDR3 has 11 amino acids. Germline CDR1 is DFQATT and CDR2 is SNEGSKA (reference sequence). With 6 bases clipped from V and 7 bases from J, the junction kept 3 bases outside the gene matches.

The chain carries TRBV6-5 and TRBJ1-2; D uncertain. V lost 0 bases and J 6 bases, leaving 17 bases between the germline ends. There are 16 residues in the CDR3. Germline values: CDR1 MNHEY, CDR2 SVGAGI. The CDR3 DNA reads TGTGCCAGCAGTTACTCGGTCGGGAATACTTATAATGGCTACACCTTC. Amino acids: CASSYSVGNTYNGYTF.

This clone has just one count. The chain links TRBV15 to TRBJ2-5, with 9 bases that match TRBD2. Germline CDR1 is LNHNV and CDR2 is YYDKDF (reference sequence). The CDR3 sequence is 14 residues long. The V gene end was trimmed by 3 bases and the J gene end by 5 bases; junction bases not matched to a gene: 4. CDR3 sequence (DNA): TGTGCCACCAGCAGGCGGGGGGGCAGGGAGACCCAGTACTTC. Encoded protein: CATSRRGGRETQYF.

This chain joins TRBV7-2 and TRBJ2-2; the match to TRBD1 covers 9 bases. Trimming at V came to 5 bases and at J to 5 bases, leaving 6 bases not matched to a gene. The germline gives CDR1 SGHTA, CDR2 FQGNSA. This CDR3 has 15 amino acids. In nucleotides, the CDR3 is TGTGCCAGCAGCACCGGGACAGGGAGGACCGGGGAGCTGTTTTTT. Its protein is CASSTGTGRTGELFF.

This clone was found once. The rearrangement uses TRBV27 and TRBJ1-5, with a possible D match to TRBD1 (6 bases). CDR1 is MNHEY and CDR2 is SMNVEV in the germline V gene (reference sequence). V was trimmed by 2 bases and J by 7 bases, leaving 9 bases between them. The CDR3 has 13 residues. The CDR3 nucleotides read TGTGCCAGCAGTTTAGGACAGAGACAGCCCCAGCATTTT. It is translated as CASSLGQRQPQHF.

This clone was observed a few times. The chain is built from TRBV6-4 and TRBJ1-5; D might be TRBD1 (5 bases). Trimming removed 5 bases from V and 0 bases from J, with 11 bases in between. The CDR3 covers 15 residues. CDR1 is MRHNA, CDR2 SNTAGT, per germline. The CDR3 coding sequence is TGTGCCAGCAGTCCTGGGGGGGATAGCAATCAGCCCCAGCATTTT. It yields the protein CASSPGGDSNQPQHF.

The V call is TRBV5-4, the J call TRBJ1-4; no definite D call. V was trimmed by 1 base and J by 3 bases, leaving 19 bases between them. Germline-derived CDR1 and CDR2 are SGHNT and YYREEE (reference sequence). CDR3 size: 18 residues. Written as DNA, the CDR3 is TGTGCCAGCAGCTTGACCAAACTAGCGGGTTCGTCTAATGAAAAACTGTTTTTT. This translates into CASSLTKLAGSSNEKLFF.

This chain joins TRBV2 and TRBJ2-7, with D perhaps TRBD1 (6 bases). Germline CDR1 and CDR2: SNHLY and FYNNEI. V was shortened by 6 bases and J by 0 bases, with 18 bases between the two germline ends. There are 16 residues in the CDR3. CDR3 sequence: CASRGRRTALSYEQYF. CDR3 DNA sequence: TGTGCCAGCAGGGGGCGTCGGACAGCCCTCTCCTACGAGCAGTACTTC. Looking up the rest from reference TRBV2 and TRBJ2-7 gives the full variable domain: EPEVTQTPSHQVTQMGQEVILRCVPISNHLYFYWYRQILGQKVEFLVSFYNNEISEKSEIFDDQFSVERPDGSNFTLKIRSTKLEDSAMYFCASRGRRTALSYEQYFGPGTRLTVT.

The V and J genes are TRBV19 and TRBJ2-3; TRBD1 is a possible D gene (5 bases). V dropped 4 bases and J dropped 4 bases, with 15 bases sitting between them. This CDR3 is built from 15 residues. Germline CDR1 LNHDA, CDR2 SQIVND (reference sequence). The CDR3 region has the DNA TGTGCCAGTAGTACCTCAGGGTTTGTGGCAGATACGCAGTATTTT. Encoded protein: CASSTSGFVADTQYF.

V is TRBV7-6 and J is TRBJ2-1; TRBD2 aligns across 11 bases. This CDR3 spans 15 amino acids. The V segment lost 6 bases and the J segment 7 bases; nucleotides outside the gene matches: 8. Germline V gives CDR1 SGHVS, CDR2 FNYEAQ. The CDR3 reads CASSPTGTSGNEQFF. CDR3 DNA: TGTGCCAGCAGTCCAACCGGGACTAGCGGAAATGAGCAGTTCTTC.

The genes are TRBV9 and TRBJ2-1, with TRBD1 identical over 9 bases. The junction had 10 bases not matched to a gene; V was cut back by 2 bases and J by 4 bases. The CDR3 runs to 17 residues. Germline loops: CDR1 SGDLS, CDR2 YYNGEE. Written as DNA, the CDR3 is TGTGCCAGCAGCGTGGGACAGGGTAAAGGTCCTTACAATGAGCAGTTCTTC. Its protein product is CASSVGQGKGPYNEQFF.

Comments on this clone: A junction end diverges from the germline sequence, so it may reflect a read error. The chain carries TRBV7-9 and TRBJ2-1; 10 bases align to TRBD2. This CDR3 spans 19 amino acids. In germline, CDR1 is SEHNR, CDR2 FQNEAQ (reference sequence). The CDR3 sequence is CSSSLGRLSGRIRYNEQFF. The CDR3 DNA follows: TGTTCCAGCAGCTTAGGTAGGCTTAGCGGGAGGATACGCTACAATGAGCAGTTCTTC.

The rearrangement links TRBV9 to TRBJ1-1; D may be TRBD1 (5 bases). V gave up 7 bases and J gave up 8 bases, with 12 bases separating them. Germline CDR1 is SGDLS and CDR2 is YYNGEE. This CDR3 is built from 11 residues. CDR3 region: CASGGADEAFF. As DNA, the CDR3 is TGTGCCAGCGGCGGGGCAGACGAAGCTTTCTTT.

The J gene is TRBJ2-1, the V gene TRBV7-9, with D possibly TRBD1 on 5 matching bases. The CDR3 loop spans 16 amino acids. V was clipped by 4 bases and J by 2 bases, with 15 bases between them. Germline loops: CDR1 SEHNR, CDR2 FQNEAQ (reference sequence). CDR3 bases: TGTGCCAGCAGCTCGACGGCAGGGCTGGCCTACAATGAGCAGTTCTTC. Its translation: CASSSTAGLAYNEQFF.

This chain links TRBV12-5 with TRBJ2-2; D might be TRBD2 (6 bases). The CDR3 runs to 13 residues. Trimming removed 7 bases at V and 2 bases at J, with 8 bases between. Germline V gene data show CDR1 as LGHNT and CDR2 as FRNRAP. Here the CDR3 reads CASVRGNTGELFF. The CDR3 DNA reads TGTGCTAGTGTGCGGGGTAACACCGGGGAGCTGTTTTTT. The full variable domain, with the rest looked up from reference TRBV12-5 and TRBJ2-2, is DARVTQTPRHKVTEMGQEVTMRCQPILGHNTVFWYRQTMMQGLELLAYFRNRAPLDDSGMPKDRFSAEMPDATLATLKIQPSEPRDSAVYFCASVRGNTGELFFGEGSRLTVL.

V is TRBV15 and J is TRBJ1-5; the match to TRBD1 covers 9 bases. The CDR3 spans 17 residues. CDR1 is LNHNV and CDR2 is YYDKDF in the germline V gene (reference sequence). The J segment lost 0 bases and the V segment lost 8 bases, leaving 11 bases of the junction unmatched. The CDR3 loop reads CATAQGQGTYSNQPQHF. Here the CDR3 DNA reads TGTGCCACCGCCCAGGGACAGGGAACATATAGCAATCAGCCCCAGCATTTT.

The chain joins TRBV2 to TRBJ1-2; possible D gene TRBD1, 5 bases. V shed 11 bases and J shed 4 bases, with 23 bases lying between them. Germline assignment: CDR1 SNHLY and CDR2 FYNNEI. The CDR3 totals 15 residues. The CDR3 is CAGPPGESPPYGYTF. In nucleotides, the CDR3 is TGTGCCGGACCCCCGGGGGAATCCCCCCCCTATGGCTACACCTTC.

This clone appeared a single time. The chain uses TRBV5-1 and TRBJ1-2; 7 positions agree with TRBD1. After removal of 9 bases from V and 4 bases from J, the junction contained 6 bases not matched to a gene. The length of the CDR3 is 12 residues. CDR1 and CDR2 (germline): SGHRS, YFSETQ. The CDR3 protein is CAIPGQSYGYTF. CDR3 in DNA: TGCGCCATCCCGGGACAGAGCTATGGCTACACCTTC.

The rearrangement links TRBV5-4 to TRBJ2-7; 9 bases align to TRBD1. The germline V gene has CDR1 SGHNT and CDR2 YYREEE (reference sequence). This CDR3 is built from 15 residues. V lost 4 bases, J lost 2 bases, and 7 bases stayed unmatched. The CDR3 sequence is CASSPTGTGTYEQYF. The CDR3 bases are TGTGCCAGCAGCCCTACCGGGACAGGGACCTACGAGCAGTACTTC.

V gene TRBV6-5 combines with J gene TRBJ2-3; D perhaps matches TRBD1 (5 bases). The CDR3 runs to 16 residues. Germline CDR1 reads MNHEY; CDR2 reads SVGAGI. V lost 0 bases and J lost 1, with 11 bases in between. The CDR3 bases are TGTGCCAGCAGTTACTCGGGCAGGGTTGGCACAGATACGCAGTATTTT. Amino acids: CASSYSGRVGTDTQYF.

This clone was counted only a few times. DNA for the CDR3: TGTGCCAGCAGGGGGACTAGCGGGGGCTCAGATACGCAGTATTTT. Translating gives CASRGTSGGSDTQYF. V and J are TRBV6-4 and TRBJ2-3, with 14 nucleotides matching TRBD2. Trimming took 6 bases from V and 4 from J; bases not matched to a gene: 3. The CDR3 runs to 15 residues. Germline CDR1 is MRHNA and CDR2 is SNTAGT.

CDR3 DNA sequence: TGTGCCAGTATGGTGGGGCGGAATAAGGGGCCCCAGCATTTT. It codes for CASMVGRNKGPQHF. J is TRBJ1-5 and V is TRBV19; possible D gene TRBD1, 5 bases. The CDR3 length is 14 residues. Germline lookup yields CDR1 LNHDA and CDR2 SQIVND (reference sequence). Trimming cost V 7 bases and J 9 bases, with 19 bases left between them. The full variable domain, completed using reference TRBV19 and TRBJ1-5, is DGGITQSPKYLFRKEGQNVTLSCEQNLNHDAMYWYRQDPGQGLRLIYYSQIVNDFQKGDIAEGYSVSREKKESFPLTVTSAQKNPTAFYLCASMVGRNKGPQHFGDGTRLSIL.

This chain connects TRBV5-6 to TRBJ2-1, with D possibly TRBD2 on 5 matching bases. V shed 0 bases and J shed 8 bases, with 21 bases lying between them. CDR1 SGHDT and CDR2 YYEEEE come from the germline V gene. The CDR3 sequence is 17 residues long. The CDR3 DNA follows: TGTGCCAGCAGCTTGGGTTTCCGGAGGATGGGATGGGATGAGCAGTTCTTC. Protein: CASSLGFRRMGWDEQFF.

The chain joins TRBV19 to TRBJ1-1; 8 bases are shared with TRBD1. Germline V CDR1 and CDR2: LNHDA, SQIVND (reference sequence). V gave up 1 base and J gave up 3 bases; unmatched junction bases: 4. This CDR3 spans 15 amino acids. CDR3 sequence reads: CASSIGTGTYTEAFF. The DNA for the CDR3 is TGTGCCAGTAGTATAGGGACAGGGACTTACACTGAAGCTTTCTTT.